Listed below are T cell receptor beta chains from one sample, sequenced in a study of blood T cell repertoires in COVID-19. Clones were sequenced by immunoSEQ multiplex PCR, and TCRdb holds only the in-frame ones, with some missing. This sample carries tens of thousands of clones, 85% to 90% of them seen once, and the ten largest clones take around 4%. Sample: peripheral blood. The receptors come from a man aged 45-65 years with acute or convalescent COVID-19. The CDR3 runs from the conserved cysteine through the conserved F or W. The order of the fields is D gene, J gene, clone size, CDR3 length, V gene, CDR3 protein, CDR3 DNA. D genes are given only for firm matches. Not all rows give a size; the values are once, few, many and, for expanded clones, a class.

D: NA; J: TRBJ2-7; size: NA; length: 14; V: TRBV27; CDR3: CASSFGAGGYEQYF; DNA: TGTGCCAGCAGTTTCGGGGCAGGGGGGTACGAGCAGTACTTC
D: TRBD1; J: TRBJ1-2; size: once; length: 15; V: TRBV11-2; CDR3: CASSFGQGANYGYTF; DNA: TGTGCCAGCAGCTTTGGACAGGGCGCTAACTATGGCTACACCTTC
D: NA; J: TRBJ1-1; size: NA; length: 14; V: TRBV6-1; CDR3: CASSEMGEETEAFF; DNA: TGTGCCAGCAGTGAGATGGGAGAAGAGACTGAAGCTTTCTTT
D: NA; J: TRBJ2-1; size: NA; length: 15; V: TRBV28; CDR3: CASSLRQGWGNEQFF; DNA: TGTGCCAGCAGTTTACGCCAGGGTTGGGGCAATGAGCAGTTCTTC
D: TRBD2; J: TRBJ2-1; size: NA; length: 17; V: TRBV7-6; CDR3: CASSLGFSGSRSHEQFF; DNA: TGTGCCAGCAGCTTAGGTTTTAGCGGGAGTCGTTCCCATGAGCAGTTCTTC
D: NA; J: TRBJ1-1; size: NA; length: 12; V: TRBV4-1; CDR3: CASSGRGTEAFF; DNA: TGCGCCAGCAGCGGTAGGGGCACTGAAGCTTTCTTT
D: NA; J: TRBJ1-2; size: few; length: 12; V: TRBV9; CDR3: CASSATRNGYTF; DNA: TGTGCCAGCAGCGCGACGCGGAATGGCTACACCTTC
D: NA; J: TRBJ2-7; size: NA; length: 14; V: TRBV9; CDR3: CASSRTGTSYEQYF; DNA: TGTGCCAGCAGTCGTACAGGGACCTCCTACGAGCAGTACTTC
D: NA; J: TRBJ2-3; size: NA; length: 15; V: TRBV10-2; CDR3: CASSDPQGTIDTQYF; DNA: TGCGCCAGCAGTGATCCCCAGGGGACCATAGATACGCAGTATTTT
D: TRBD1; J: TRBJ1-2; size: NA; length: 15; V: TRBV4-1; CDR3: CASSQDRDRGKSYTF; DNA: TGCGCCAGCAGCCAGGACCGGGACAGGGGAAAGAGCTACACCTTC
D: NA; J: TRBJ2-7; size: NA; length: 14; V: TRBV5-4; CDR3: CASSLFAGTYEQYF; DNA: TGTGCCAGCAGCTTGTTCGCAGGGACTTACGAGCAGTACTTC
D: TRBD1; J: TRBJ1-4; size: NA; length: 15; V: TRBV14; CDR3: CASSRQGGGDEKLFF; DNA: TGTGCCAGCAGCCGACAGGGCGGAGGCGATGAAAAACTGTTTTTT
D: TRBD1; J: TRBJ1-3; size: NA; length: 15; V: TRBV14; CDR3: CASSHETGVGNTIYF; DNA: TGTGCCAGCAGCCACGAGACAGGGGTTGGAAACACCATATATTTT
D: NA; J: TRBJ2-7; size: NA; length: 17; V: TRBV21-1; CDR3: CASELSRGGEKHNEQYF; DNA: TGTGCCAGCGAACTATCTCGAGGGGGAGAAAAGCATAACGAGCAGTACTTC
D: NA; J: TRBJ2-5; size: once; length: 14; V: TRBV7-9; CDR3: CASSLFTGEETQYF; DNA: TGTGCCAGCAGCTTATTTACGGGAGAAGAGACCCAGTACTTC
D: NA; J: TRBJ1-1; size: NA; length: 17; V: TRBV5-5; CDR3: CASSLAVIGGMNTEAFF; DNA: TGTGCCAGCAGCTTGGCAGTGATAGGAGGGATGAACACTGAAGCTTTCTTT
D: NA; J: TRBJ2-1; size: NA; length: 11; V: TRBV6-1; CDR3: CASSELYEQFF; DNA: TGTGCCAGCAGTGAATTATATGAGCAGTTCTTC
D: TRBD1; J: TRBJ1-5; size: NA; length: 15; V: TRBV28; CDR3: CASSSPQGGNQPQHF; DNA: TGTGCCAGCAGTTCTCCACAGGGGGGCAATCAGCCCCAGCATTTT
D: TRBD1; J: TRBJ1-1; size: once; length: 13; V: TRBV10-3; CDR3: CATFTGGGTEAFF; DNA: TGTGCCACTTTCACAGGGGGCGGCACTGAAGCTTTCTTT
D: NA; J: TRBJ1-1; size: NA; length: 12; V: TRBV7-3; CDR3: CASSLSGSPAFF; DNA: TGTGCCAGCAGCTTATCCGGTTCGCCAGCTTTCTTT
D: TRBD2; J: TRBJ2-5; size: NA; length: 15; V: TRBV10-1; CDR3: CASSDGAGGTETQYF; DNA: TGCGCCAGCAGTGATGGAGCGGGGGGGACGGAGACCCAGTACTTC
D: TRBD1; J: TRBJ2-7; size: NA; length: 15; V: TRBV2; CDR3: CASREGQGVRYEQYF; DNA: TGTGCCAGCAGGGAAGGACAGGGGGTCCGCTACGAGCAGTACTTC
D: TRBD1; J: TRBJ1-1; size: NA; length: 15; V: TRBV4-1; CDR3: CASSQRGQTNTEAFF; DNA: TGCGCCAGCAGCCAGAGGGGACAGACGAACACTGAAGCTTTCTTT
D: TRBD1; J: TRBJ1-2; size: NA; length: 14; V: TRBV27; CDR3: CASSLTGLNYGYTF; DNA: TGTGCCAGCAGTCTGACAGGGCTCAACTATGGCTACACCTTC
D: NA; J: TRBJ2-7; size: few; length: 11; V: TRBV20-1; CDR3: CSARSGHEQYF; DNA: TGCAGTGCTAGGAGCGGCCACGAGCAGTACTTC
D: NA; J: TRBJ1-1; size: NA; length: 16; V: TRBV28; CDR3: CASSLAALTGSTEAFF; DNA: TGTGCCAGCAGTTTAGCGGCCCTTACGGGGAGCACTGAAGCTTTCTTT
D: NA; J: TRBJ2-7; size: once; length: 14; V: TRBV28; CDR3: CASRTPGSSYEQYF; DNA: TGTGCCAGCAGAACACCGGGAAGCTCCTACGAGCAGTACTTC
D: TRBD2; J: TRBJ2-7; size: medium-sized; length: 15; V: TRBV10-3; CDR3: CATRGGGQTSYEQYF; DNA: TGTGCCACCCGTGGCGGGGGGCAGACCTCCTACGAGCAGTACTTC
D: NA; J: TRBJ2-4; size: NA; length: 13; V: TRBV6-5; CDR3: CASSRGGTQFQYF; DNA: TGTGCCAGCAGTAGGGGGGGCACACAATTTCAGTACTTC
D: NA; J: TRBJ2-1; size: NA; length: 15; V: TRBV7-6; CDR3: CASSWPAAGYNEQFF; DNA: TGTGCCAGCAGCTGGCCCGCGGCCGGGTACAATGAGCAGTTCTTC
D: TRBD2; J: TRBJ2-5; size: NA; length: 16; V: TRBV7-3; CDR3: CASSLGTSGSRETQYF; DNA: TGTGCCAGCAGCTTAGGGACTAGCGGGAGTCGGGAGACCCAGTACTTC
D: NA; J: TRBJ1-4; size: NA; length: 16; V: TRBV11-2; CDR3: CASSLPEGATNEKLFF; DNA: TGTGCCAGCAGCCTCCCAGAAGGGGCGACTAATGAAAAACTGTTTTTT
D: NA; J: TRBJ1-2; size: NA; length: 14; V: TRBV7-2; CDR3: CASSLWDSRDGYTF; DNA: TGTGCCAGCAGCCTATGGGATTCGAGGGATGGCTACACCTTC
D: TRBD1; J: TRBJ1-5; size: NA; length: 14; V: TRBV9; CDR3: CASSVGTGSQPQHF; DNA: TGTGCCAGCAGCGTTGGGACAGGGAGTCAGCCCCAGCATTTT
D: NA; J: TRBJ1-1; size: NA; length: 16; V: TRBV6-5; CDR3: CASSYSNGPMNTEAFF; DNA: TGTGCCAGCAGTTACTCGAATGGTCCTATGAACACTGAAGCTTTCTTT
D: NA; J: TRBJ1-2; size: NA; length: 14; V: TRBV6-5; CDR3: CASSPQGINYGYTF; DNA: TGTGCCAGCAGTCCCCAGGGAATCAACTATGGCTACACCTTC
D: TRBD2; J: TRBJ2-3; size: NA; length: 14; V: TRBV7-3; CDR3: CASSLSGGADTQYF; DNA: TGTGCCAGCAGCTTAAGCGGGGGGGCGGATACGCAGTATTTT
D: TRBD1; J: TRBJ1-2; size: NA; length: 15; V: TRBV18; CDR3: CASSTRQGQTNGYTF; DNA: TGTGCCAGCTCAACCCGACAGGGCCAAACGAATGGCTACACCTTC
D: NA; J: TRBJ1-2; size: NA; length: 13; V: TRBV10-3; CDR3: CAIRTDTAFGYTF; DNA: TGTGCCATCAGGACAGATACTGCCTTTGGCTACACCTTC
D: NA; J: TRBJ1-5; size: NA; length: 17; V: TRBV2; CDR3: CASTPWRVIRMEQPQHF; DNA: TGTGCCAGCACCCCGTGGCGGGTTATTCGTATGGAACAGCCCCAGCATTTT
D: TRBD1; J: TRBJ2-5; size: NA; length: 14; V: TRBV11-2; CDR3: CASSPGQGGETQYF; DNA: TGTGCCAGCAGCCCAGGACAGGGAGGAGAGACCCAGTACTTC